These 5 T cell receptor beta chains came from one sample sequenced in a study of read filtering for tumor transcriptome and immune sequencing. From 400 to 450 ng of RNA, a library with molecular barcoded alpha/delta and beta/gamma adaptors was made. TCRdb processed the reads anew with MiXCR; each CDR3 protein has one entry. Here the sample spans 100,000 to 150,000 distinct CDR3 sequences, around 14% being singletons. The specimen sequenced was a population of CD138-negative cells sorted from bone marrow. The receptors originated from a donor over 35 with multiple myeloma.

This clonotype was seen at least ten times. The chain joins TRBV7-9 to TRBJ1-1; no definite D call. The CDR3 consists of 12 residues. Germline lookup yields CDR1 SEHNR and CDR2 FQNEAQ (reference sequence). Deletions cut 5 bases from V and 3 bases from J, with 7 bases between. CDR3 amino acids: CASSPGHTEAFF. The CDR3 DNA is TGTGCCAGCAGCCCCGGTCACACTGAAGCTTTCTTT.

As to this clonotype: A much larger clone lies one base from this, so it may be a read error. V is TRBV12-3 or TRBV12-4 and J is TRBJ1-2, with D perhaps TRBD1 (6 bases). V lost 5 bases and J 4 bases, leaving 14 bases between the germline ends. The CDR3 spans 14 residues. The CDR3 DNA follows: TGTGCCAGCAGTCAACAGGGACTTAGCTATGGCTACACCTTC. This codes for CASSQQGLSYGYTF.

This clonotype was seen ten or more times. The CDR3 loop is CASSATGILNTEAFF. CDR3 nucleotides: TGCGCCAGCAGCGCGACCGGGATTCTTAACACTGAAGCTTTCTTT. The gene calls are TRBV5-1 and TRBJ1-1; D remains unclear. The CDR3 sequence is 15 residues long. The germline V gene encodes CDR1 SGHRS and CDR2 YFSETQ. Trimming pared 4 bases from V and 2 bases from J, leaving 15 bases between.

This clonotype has at least ten counts. The J gene is TRBJ2-6, the V gene TRBV24-1, with 9 bases lining up with TRBD2. The trim removed 3 bases at V and 1 base at J, leaving 12 bases unmatched. In germline, CDR1 is KGHDR, CDR2 SFDVKD. The CDR3 loop spans 20 amino acids. In DNA form, the CDR3 reads TGTGCCACCAGTGATACCAAGGGTAGCGGGAGAGGATCTGGGGCCAACGTCCTGACTTTC. This sequence encodes CATSDTKGSGRGSGANVLTF.

This clonotype was counted at least ten times. This rearrangement joins TRBV29-1 to TRBJ2-7; TRBD2 agrees at 7 bases. Trimming at V came to 4 bases and at J to 5 bases, leaving 11 bases not matched to a gene. CDR1 and CDR2 from the germline V gene are SQVTM and ANQGSEA. The CDR3 contains 14 residues. CDR3: CSVVGYTGGHEQYF. Here the CDR3 DNA reads TGCAGCGTTGTGGGGTACACGGGAGGCCACGAGCAGTACTTC.